This T cell receptor (beta chain) was obtained from a study of blood T cell repertoires in COVID-19. The data were produced by immunoSEQ multiplex PCR, yet TCRdb's version contains in-frame clones alone and is incomplete. This table has approximately 210,000 clones, around 80% appearing once. This receptor was taken from a woman aged 40 to 55 with acute or convalescent COVID-19. Sequenced input: peripheral blood.

The CDR3 region is CASSEQGTGGYTF. CDR3 nucleotides: TGTGCCAGCAGTGAACAGGGTACGGGTGGCTACACCTTC. The rearrangement joins TRBV2 to TRBJ1-2; TRBD1 might be the D (5 bases). The CDR3 contains 13 residues. In germline, CDR1 is SNHLY, CDR2 FYNNEI. Trimming left V 2 bases short and J 7 bases short, with 11 bases between.